The clone carrying this TCR beta chain turned up a few times. What it binds is not known. These data come from a study of cytomegalovirus exposure and HLA in healthy donors. Overall study: From HLA-typed donors, an early data release held approximately 85 million unique TCRs.

The study ran its PCR with 60 Vbeta and 13 Jbeta primers. Sequencing used immunoSEQ multiplex PCR; TCRdb keeps in-frame clones, though not all of them. Of 35,000 to 45,000 clones in the sample, more than 50% were seen once. When sampled, the donors appeared nominally healthy, though they likely had unrecorded immune exposures. Study findings and constraints: In vitro work confirmed that three CMV-associated chains recognize CMV antigens.

This CDR3 is built from 18 residues. The V gene's germline CDR1 is LGHNA and CDR2 YNFKEQ. The J segment lost 4 bases and the V segment lost 0 bases, leaving 12 bases of the junction unmatched. The source material was PBMCs. The rearrangement joins TRBV4-2 to TRBJ2-3; 8 nucleotides line up with TRBD2. This clonotype originated in a woman aged 40 to 50 in good health and CMV-seropositive. The CDR3 region has the DNA TGTGCCAGCAGCCAAGAATCGGGTCGGGGGGGCGAAGCAGATACGCAGTATTTT. Protein product: CASSQESGRGGEADTQYF.